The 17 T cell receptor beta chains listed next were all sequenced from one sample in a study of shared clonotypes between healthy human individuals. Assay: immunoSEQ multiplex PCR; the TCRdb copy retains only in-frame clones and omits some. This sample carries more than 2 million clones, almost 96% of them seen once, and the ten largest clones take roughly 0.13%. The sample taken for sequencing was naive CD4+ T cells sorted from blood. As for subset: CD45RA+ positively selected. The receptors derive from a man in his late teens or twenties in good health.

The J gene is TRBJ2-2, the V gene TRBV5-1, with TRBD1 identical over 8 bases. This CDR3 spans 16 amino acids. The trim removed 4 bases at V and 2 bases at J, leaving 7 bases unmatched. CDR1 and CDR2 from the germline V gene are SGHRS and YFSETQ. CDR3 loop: CASSPRGTGNTGELFF. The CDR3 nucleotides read TGCGCCAGCAGCCCACGGGGGACAGGAAACACCGGGGAGCTGTTTTTT.

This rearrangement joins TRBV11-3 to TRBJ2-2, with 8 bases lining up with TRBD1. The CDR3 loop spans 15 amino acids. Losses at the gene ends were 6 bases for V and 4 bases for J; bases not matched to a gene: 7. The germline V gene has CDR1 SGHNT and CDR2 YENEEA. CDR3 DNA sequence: TGTGCCAGCAGTCGTCAGGGGGCGGCCACCGGGGAGCTGTTTTTT. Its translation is CASSRQGAATGELFF.

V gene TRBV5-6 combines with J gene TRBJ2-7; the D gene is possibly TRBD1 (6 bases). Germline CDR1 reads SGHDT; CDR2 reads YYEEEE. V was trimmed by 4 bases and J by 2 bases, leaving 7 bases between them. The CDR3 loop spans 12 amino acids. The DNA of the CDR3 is TGTGCCAGCAGCAACAGGGCCTACGAGCAGTACTTC. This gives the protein CASSNRAYEQYF.

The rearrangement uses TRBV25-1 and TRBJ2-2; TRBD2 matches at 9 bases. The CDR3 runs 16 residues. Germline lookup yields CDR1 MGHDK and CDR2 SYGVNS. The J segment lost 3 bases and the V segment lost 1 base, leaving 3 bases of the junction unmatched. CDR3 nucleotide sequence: TGTGCCAGCAGTGAATTTAGCGGGGGCTACACCGGGGAGCTGTTTTTT. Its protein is CASSEFSGGYTGELFF.

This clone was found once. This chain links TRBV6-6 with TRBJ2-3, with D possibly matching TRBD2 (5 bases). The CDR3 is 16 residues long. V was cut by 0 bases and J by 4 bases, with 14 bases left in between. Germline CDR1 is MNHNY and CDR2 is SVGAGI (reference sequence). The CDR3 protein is CASSYSMVGAPDTQYF. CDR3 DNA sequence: TGTGCCAGCAGTTACTCGATGGTGGGAGCCCCAGATACGCAGTATTTT.

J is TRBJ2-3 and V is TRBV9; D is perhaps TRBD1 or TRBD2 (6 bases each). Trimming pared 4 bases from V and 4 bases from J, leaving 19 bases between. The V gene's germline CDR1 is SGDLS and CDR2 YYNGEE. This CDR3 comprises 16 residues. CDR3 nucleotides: TGTGCCAGCAGCCCCGAAGGGGGGTCCCGCGCAGATACGCAGTATTTT. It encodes CASSPEGGSRADTQYF.

CDR3 in DNA: TGTGCCAGCAGTGAAGAGGACAGCCTAAATCAGCCCCAGCATTTT. Its translation is CASSEEDSLNQPQHF. The chain recombines TRBV6-1 with TRBJ1-5; D perhaps matches TRBD1 (6 bases). The germline CDR1 and CDR2 sequences are MNHNS and SASEGT. The length of the CDR3 is 15 residues. V lost 1 base, J lost 4 bases, and 11 bases lay in between.

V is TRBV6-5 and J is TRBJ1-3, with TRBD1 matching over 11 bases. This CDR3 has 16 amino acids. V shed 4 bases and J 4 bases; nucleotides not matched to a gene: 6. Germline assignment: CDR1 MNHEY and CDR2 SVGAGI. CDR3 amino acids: CASSSGQGARGNTIYF. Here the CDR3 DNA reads TGTGCCAGCAGTTCAGGACAGGGGGCGCGAGGAAACACCATATATTTT.

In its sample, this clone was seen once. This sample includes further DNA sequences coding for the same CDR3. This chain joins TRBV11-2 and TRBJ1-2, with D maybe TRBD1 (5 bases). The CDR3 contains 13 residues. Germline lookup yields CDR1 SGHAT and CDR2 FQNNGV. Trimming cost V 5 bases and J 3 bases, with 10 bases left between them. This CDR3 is CASSPTGDYGYTF. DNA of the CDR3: TGTGCCAGCAGCCCTACAGGCGACTATGGCTACACCTTC.

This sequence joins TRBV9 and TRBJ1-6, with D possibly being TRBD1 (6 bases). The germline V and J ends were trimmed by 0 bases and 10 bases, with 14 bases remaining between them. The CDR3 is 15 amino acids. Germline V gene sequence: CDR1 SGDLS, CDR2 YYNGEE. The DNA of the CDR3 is TGTGCCAGCAGCGTAGAAGGGGGGGTTGGCTCACCCCTCCACTTT. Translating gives CASSVEGGVGSPLHF.

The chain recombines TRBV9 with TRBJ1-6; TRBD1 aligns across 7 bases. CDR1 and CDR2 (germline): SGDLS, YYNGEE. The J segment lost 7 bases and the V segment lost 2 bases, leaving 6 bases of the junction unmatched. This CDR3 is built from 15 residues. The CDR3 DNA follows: TGTGCCAGCAGCGTGTCTGGACAGGAGAATTCACCCCTCCACTTT. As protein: CASSVSGQENSPLHF.

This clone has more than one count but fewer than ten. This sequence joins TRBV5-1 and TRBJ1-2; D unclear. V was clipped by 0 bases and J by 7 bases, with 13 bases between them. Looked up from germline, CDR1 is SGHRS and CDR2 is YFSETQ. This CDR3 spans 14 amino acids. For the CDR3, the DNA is TGCGCCAGCAGCTTGGAATACACTTCGAGTGGCTACACCTTC. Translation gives CASSLEYTSSGYTF. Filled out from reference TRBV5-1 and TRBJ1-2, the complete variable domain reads KAGVTQTPRYLIKTRGQQVTLSCSPISGHRSVSWYQQTPGQGLQFLFEYFSETQRNKGNFPGRFSGRQFSNSRSEMNVSTLELGDSALYLCASSLEYTSSGYTFGSGTRLTVV.

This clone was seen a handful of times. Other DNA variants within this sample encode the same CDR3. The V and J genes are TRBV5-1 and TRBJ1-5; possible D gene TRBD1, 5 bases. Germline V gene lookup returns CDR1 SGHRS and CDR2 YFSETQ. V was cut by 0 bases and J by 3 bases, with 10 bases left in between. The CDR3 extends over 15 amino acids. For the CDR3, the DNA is TGCGCCAGCAGCTTGGAAGGGGCCTCCAATCAGCCCCAGCATTTT. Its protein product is CASSLEGASNQPQHF.

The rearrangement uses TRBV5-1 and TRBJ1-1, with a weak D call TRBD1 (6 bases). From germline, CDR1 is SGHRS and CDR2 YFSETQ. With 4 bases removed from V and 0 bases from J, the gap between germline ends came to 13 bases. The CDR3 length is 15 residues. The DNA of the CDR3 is TGCGCCAGCAGCACCACAGGGCTTCTGAACACTGAAGCTTTCTTT. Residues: CASSTTGLLNTEAFF.

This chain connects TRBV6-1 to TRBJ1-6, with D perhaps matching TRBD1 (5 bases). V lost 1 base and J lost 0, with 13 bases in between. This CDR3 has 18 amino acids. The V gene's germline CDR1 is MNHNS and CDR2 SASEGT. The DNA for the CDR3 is TGTGCCAGCAGTGAAGAGGTCAGGACATACTCCTATAATTCACCCCTCCACTTT. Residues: CASSEEVRTYSYNSPLHF.

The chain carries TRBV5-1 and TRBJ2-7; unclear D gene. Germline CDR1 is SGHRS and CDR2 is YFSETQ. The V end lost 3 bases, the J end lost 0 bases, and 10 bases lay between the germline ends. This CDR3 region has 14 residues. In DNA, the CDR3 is TGCGCCAGCAGCTCCGGCCCAAACTCCTACGAGCAGTACTTC. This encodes CASSSGPNSYEQYF.

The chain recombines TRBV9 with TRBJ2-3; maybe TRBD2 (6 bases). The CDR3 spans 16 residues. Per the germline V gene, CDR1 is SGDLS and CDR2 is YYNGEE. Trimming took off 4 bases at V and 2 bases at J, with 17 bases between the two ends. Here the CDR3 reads CASSSRRDGVTDTQYF. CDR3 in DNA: TGTGCCAGCAGCTCCCGGAGGGACGGAGTCACAGATACGCAGTATTTT.